Shown below are 23 T cell receptor beta chains from a single sample sequenced in a study of blood T cell repertoires in COVID-19. Here immunoSEQ multiplex PCR was the method, and the copy in TCRdb shows in-frame clones only, minus some. The table has 130,000 to 150,000 clones, 80% to 85% seen once; the top ten hold 5.5%. The source material was PBMCs or T cells enriched from blood (not recorded which). Receptor source: a man in his forties with acute COVID-19.

V usage is TRBV12-3 or TRBV12-4 and J usage is TRBJ2-7; no firm D call. This CDR3 has 13 residues. V shed 3 bases and J shed 0 bases, with 6 bases lying between them. CDR3 sequence: CASSLTGSYEQYF. The CDR3 region has the DNA TGTGCCAGCAGTTTGACGGGCTCCTACGAGCAGTACTTC.

The gene calls are TRBV9 and TRBJ1-2; D is unresolved. Germline CDR1 and CDR2: SGDLS and YYNGEE. The CDR3 is 13 amino acids. With 3 bases removed from V and 5 bases from J, the gap between germline ends came to 11 bases. CDR3 nucleotides: TGTGCCAGCAGCGCCGGGATCACATATGGCTACACCTTC. This sequence encodes CASSAGITYGYTF. The variable domain in full, with the rest retrieved from reference TRBV9 and TRBJ1-2, is DSGVTQTPKHLITATGQRVTLRCSPRSGDLSVYWYQQSLDQGLQFLIQYYNGEERAKGNILERFSAQQFPDLHSELNLSSLELGDSALYFCASSAGITYGYTFGSGTRLTVV.

This chain links TRBV9 with TRBJ2-7; 11 bases match TRBD2. CDR3 length equals 16 residues. CDR1 and CDR2 (germline): SGDLS, YYNGEE. V lost 10 bases to trimming and J lost 3 bases; unmatched junction nucleotides: 15. The CDR3 protein is CAAGTSGVVTIYEQYF. For the CDR3, the DNA is TGTGCCGCAGGGACTAGCGGTGTGGTTACGATCTACGAGCAGTACTTC.

The genes are TRBV15 and TRBJ1-5; a weak D match, TRBD1 (5 bases). CDR1 and CDR2 from the germline V gene are LNHNV and YYDKDF (reference sequence). This CDR3 is built from 18 residues. Trimming pared 7 bases from V and 1 base from J, leaving 23 bases between. Here the CDR3 DNA reads TGTGCCACCAAGCGGGGGTACGGGAAGGAAGGGAGCAATCAGCCCCAGCATTTT. Amino acid sequence: CATKRGYGKEGSNQPQHF.

J is TRBJ2-7 and V is TRBV7-9, with 10 bases fitting TRBD1. Trimming cost V 2 bases and J 4 bases; bases outside gene matches: 2. The germline V gene has CDR1 SEHNR and CDR2 FQNEAQ (reference sequence). This CDR3 contains 14 residues. Written as DNA, the CDR3 is TGTGCCAGCAGCTTAACGGGACAGGGGTACGAGCAGTACTTC. This codes for CASSLTGQGYEQYF.

The CDR3 DNA reads TGTGCCAGCAGCTTAGTGGGGGGATCAGGGGATACGCAGTATTTT. Its translation is CASSLVGGSGDTQYF. The chain uses TRBV7-2 and TRBJ2-3; D possibly corresponds to TRBD2 (6 bases). The CDR3 is made up of 15 amino acids. The V and J ends lost 1 base and 6 bases respectively, with 14 bases between them. Germline assignment: CDR1 SGHTA and CDR2 FQGNSA.

The CDR3 region is CASSPGTSGGANNNEQFF. The CDR3, as DNA: TGTGCCAGCAGCCCGGGGACTAGCGGGGGGGCAAACAACAATGAGCAGTTCTTC. The gene calls are TRBV11-2 and TRBJ2-1; 16 nucleotides match TRBD2. The germline gives CDR1 SGHAT, CDR2 FQNNGV. V gave up 5 bases and J gave up 5 bases; unmatched junction bases: 9. The CDR3 is 18 residues long.

V is TRBV5-1 and J is TRBJ1-2; D is unclear. With 2 bases removed from V and 2 bases from J, the gap between germline ends came to 13 bases. The CDR3 is made up of 15 amino acids. Germline V gene sequence: CDR1 SGHRS, CDR2 YFSETQ. DNA of the CDR3: TGCGCCAGCAGCTTTTCCGGACTGAACAACTATGGCTACACCTTC. It translates to CASSFSGLNNYGYTF.

This clone occurred once. The DNA for the CDR3 is TGTGCCAGCAGTTTCCCCAGTTATCAAGAGACCCAGTACTTC. Its translation: CASSFPSYQETQYF. The rearrangement uses TRBV7-2 and TRBJ2-5; no reliable D call. This CDR3 region has 14 residues. Germline V gene lookup returns CDR1 SGHTA and CDR2 FQGNSA. Trimming stripped 6 bases from V and 2 bases from J, with 13 bases between.

The chain carries TRBV2 and TRBJ2-1; D may be TRBD2 (6 bases). Germline CDR1 and CDR2: SNHLY and FYNNEI. This CDR3 has 12 residues. The V gene lost 8 bases and the J gene lost 4 bases, with 9 bases spanning the gap. CDR3 protein: CASPEGYNEQFF. CDR3 DNA: TGTGCCAGCCCGGAGGGTTACAATGAGCAGTTCTTC.

The chain links TRBV15 to TRBJ1-6, with D possibly being TRBD1 (5 bases). The length of the CDR3 is 17 residues. Germline V CDR1 and CDR2: LNHNV, YYDKDF (reference sequence). V lost 2 bases, J lost 9 bases, and 20 bases lay in between. The CDR3 DNA follows: TGTGCCACCAGCAGACCTAACCCAGGGAAGAGATCTTCACCCCTCCACTTT. Translation gives CATSRPNPGKRSSPLHF. Full variable domain (missing parts from reference TRBV15 and TRBJ1-6): DAMVIQNPRYQVTQFGKPVTLSCSQTLNHNVMYWYQQKSSQAPKLLFHYYDKDFNNEADTPDNFQSRRPNTSFCFLDIRSPGLGDTAMYLCATSRPNPGKRSSPLHFGNGTRLTVT.

The chain carries TRBV3-1 (or the pseudogene TRBV3-2) and TRBJ2-2, with D possibly being TRBD1 (6 bases). CDR3 length: 14 amino acids. CDR1 LGHDT and CDR2 YNNKEL come from the germline V gene (reference sequence). V was clipped by 5 bases and J by 4 bases, with 11 bases between them. CDR3 region: CASSTQGATGELFF. The CDR3 DNA is TGTGCCAGCAGCACACAGGGTGCCACCGGGGAGCTGTTTTTT.

The chain uses TRBV6-5 and TRBJ1-1, with 7 bases identical to TRBD1. The germline CDR1 and CDR2 sequences are MNHEY and SVGAGI. The CDR3 has 16 residues. V was clipped by 2 bases and J by 1 base; unmatched bases: 7. CDR3 nucleotide sequence: TGTGCCAGCAGTTACGCCTCTCGGACAGGGAACACTGAAGCTTTCTTT. Its translation is CASSYASRTGNTEAFF.

The chain is built from TRBV7-9 and TRBJ1-3; 7 nucleotides align to TRBD1. Germline loops: CDR1 SEHNR, CDR2 FQNEAQ (reference sequence). This CDR3 region has 15 residues. With 1 base clipped from V and 2 bases from J, the junction kept 2 bases outside the gene matches. CDR3 nucleotides: TGTGCCAGCAGCTTAGAACAGGGGACTGGAAACACCATATATTTT. Translated: CASSLEQGTGNTIYF.

J is TRBJ1-1 and V is TRBV29-1, with 11 positions matching TRBD1. The J segment lost 4 bases and the V segment lost 1 base, leaving 11 bases of the junction unmatched. Germline V CDR1 and CDR2: SQVTM, ANQGSEA. The CDR3 consists of 17 residues. CDR3 bases: TGCAGCGTTGAAGGTCGAGGACAGGGGGCTTTGAGCACTGAAGCTTTCTTT. Its protein is CSVEGRGQGALSTEAFF. Combining the CDR3 with reference TRBV29-1 and TRBJ1-1 gives the whole variable domain SAVISQKPSRDICQRGTSLTIQCQVDSQVTMMFWYRQQPGQSLTLIATANQGSEATYESGFVIDKFPISRPNLTFSTLTVSNMSPEDSSIYLCSVEGRGQGALSTEAFFGQGTRLTVV.

The chain links TRBV7-2 to TRBJ2-1, with D unresolved. The CDR3 consists of 15 residues. CDR1 is SGHTA, CDR2 FQGNSA, per germline. The V gene lost 4 bases and the J gene lost 2 bases, with 12 bases spanning the gap. The CDR3 DNA is TGTGCCAGCAGCTCCTCCACTGTACCCTACAATGAGCAGTTCTTC. Its translation is CASSSSTVPYNEQFF.

The chain carries TRBV15 and TRBJ1-1, with 7 nucleotides matching TRBD1. The V gene's germline CDR1 is LNHNV and CDR2 YYDKDF (reference sequence). The trim removed 1 base at V and 7 bases at J, leaving 9 bases unmatched. The CDR3 spans 15 residues. CDR3 sequence: CATSRVRDRHLEAFF. CDR3 nucleotide sequence: TGTGCCACCAGCAGAGTCCGGGACAGACACCTTGAAGCTTTCTTT.

This rearrangement joins TRBV2 to TRBJ1-2; unclear D gene. There are 15 residues in the CDR3. V lost 7 bases to trimming and J lost 8 bases, with 23 bases between them. Germline assignment: CDR1 SNHLY and CDR2 FYNNEI. The CDR3 sequence is CASTSSWSRMEGYTF. CDR3 nucleotides: TGTGCCAGCACCTCCTCCTGGTCGAGGATGGAAGGCTACACCTTC.

This clone was recorded a few times. The chain combines TRBV29-1 with TRBJ2-7; TRBD1 matches 9 bases. With V trimmed by 6 bases and J by 3 bases, 6 bases remained unmatched. The CDR3 runs to 13 residues. Germline CDR1 reads SQVTM; CDR2 reads ANQGSEA. The chain's CDR3 is CSVVTTGGYEQYF. CDR3 coding DNA: TGCAGCGTGGTGACGACAGGGGGCTACGAGCAGTACTTC.

The V call is TRBV4-1, the J call TRBJ1-5; 7 nucleotides agree with TRBD1. The CDR3 loop spans 15 amino acids. Trimming took 3 bases from V and 5 from J; bases not matched to a gene: 7. Germline assignment: CDR1 MGHRA and CDR2 YSYEKL. CDR3 nucleotide sequence: TGCGCCAGCAGCCACCCGGGACAGCTTTATCAGCCCCAGCATTTT. It specifies CASSHPGQLYQPQHF.

This clone was detected only once. This CDR3 reads CASSDPDRVHEQYF. CDR3 DNA: TGTGCCAGCAGCGACCCGGACAGGGTCCACGAGCAGTACTTC. This chain links TRBV7-8 with TRBJ2-7; 8 bases align to TRBD1. The CDR3 has 14 residues. V shed 5 bases, J shed 5 bases, and the junction held 8 bases outside the gene matches. Germline V gene data show CDR1 as SGHVS and CDR2 as FQNEAQ.

The chain joins TRBV12-3 or TRBV12-4 to TRBJ1-4, with no clear D. Trimming pared 6 bases from V and 8 bases from J, leaving 7 bases between. This CDR3 contains 11 residues. The DNA for the CDR3 is TGTGCCAGCAGCCCAGGCGAAAAACTGTTTTTT. The encoded protein is CASSPGEKLFF.

The V and J genes are TRBV5-1 and TRBJ2-7; no clear D gene. V lost 2 bases and J 0 bases, leaving 9 bases between the germline ends. This CDR3 is built from 14 residues. The V gene's germline CDR1 is SGHRS and CDR2 YFSETQ. CDR3 nucleotide sequence: TGCGCCAGCAGCTTTCGCAGTGTCTCCTACGAGCAGTACTTC. Translation: CASSFRSVSYEQYF. Variable domain in full (rest from reference TRBV5-1 and TRBJ2-7): KAGVTQTPRYLIKTRGQQVTLSCSPISGHRSVSWYQQTPGQGLQFLFEYFSETQRNKGNFPGRFSGRQFSNSRSEMNVSTLELGDSALYLCASSFRSVSYEQYFGPGTRLTVT.